These 31 T cell receptor beta chains were all obtained from the same sample, sequenced in a study of blood T cells in healthy people across ages (dated by TCRdb to between 2014 and 2017). Receptor libraries were prepared by 5' RACE. Sequencing used an Illumina HiSeq 2500. A second PCR of roughly 7 to 11 cycles was performed with a sample-barcoded 5' primer and a J-beta primer mix. The public reads were run again by TCRdb, first through fastp at Q25 and then through MiXCR, and only productive beta chains were kept. Merged by CDR3 protein, the rows form single entries marked with the most common genes and DNA. Across this sample there are 710,000 or so distinct CDR3 sequences, with approximately 22% seen only once. 20% to 25% of the sample lies in the top ten. The specimen was blood. Source of these receptors: a man between 65 and 85 years old in good health.

The chain is built from TRBV20-1 and TRBJ2-7; D gene unclear. Germline CDR1 DFQATT, CDR2 SNEGSKA (reference sequence). Deletions cut 7 bases from V and 2 bases from J, with 15 bases between. The CDR3 is 13 amino acids. The CDR3 region is CSGVRDSTYEQYF. The CDR3 coding sequence is TGCAGTGGCGTCCGAGACTCAACCTACGAGCAGTACTTC.

CDR3 coding DNA: TGTGCCAGCAGTTTATCCGTAGGGAAGGTTGAAGCTTTCTTT. This gives the protein CASSLSVGKVEAFF. The chain joins TRBV12-3 or TRBV12-4 to TRBJ1-1; D is ambiguous. The CDR3 contains 14 residues. The germline V and J ends were trimmed by 2 bases and 7 bases, with 14 bases remaining between them.

The chain recombines TRBV6-4 with TRBJ2-3, with a tentative D call TRBD2 (6 bases). CDR3 size: 16 residues. V was cut by 7 bases and J by 0 bases, with 17 bases left in between. Germline V gene lookup returns CDR1 MRHNA and CDR2 SNTAGT. The DNA for the CDR3 is TGTGCCAGCAAGAGGACGGCGGGGAGTAGCACAGATACGCAGTATTTT. Translated, it gives CASKRTAGSSTDTQYF.

The chain is built from TRBV21-1 and TRBJ1-1; TRBD1 is the table's D call and was not checked against the DNA. TRBV21-1 is termed a pseudogene. The CDR3 runs to 17 residues. The CDR3 DNA sequence: TGTGCCAGCAGCCAGGACAAGTACGACCCATGGGGCACTGAAGCTTTCTTT. Its protein is CASSQDKYDPWGTEAFF.

This clonotype was found a few times. The genes are TRBV5-6 and TRBJ2-3; 7 nucleotides match TRBD2. This CDR3 is built from 16 residues. V shed 0 bases, J shed 4 bases, and the junction held 8 bases outside the gene matches. Germline-derived CDR1 and CDR2 are SGHDT and YYEEEE. CDR3 region: CASSLGFGGVADTQYF. The CDR3 bases are TGTGCCAGCAGCTTGGGATTTGGGGGGGTCGCAGATACGCAGTATTTT.

The sample holds a few counts of this clonotype. V gene TRBV18 combines with J gene TRBJ1-1; 7 nucleotides match TRBD1. V was clipped by 1 base and J by 5 bases; unmatched bases: 10. CDR1 is KGHSH, CDR2 LQKENI, per germline. CDR3 length: 16 amino acids. CDR3 in amino acids: CASSPLGPRGSTEAFF. The DNA for the CDR3 is TGTGCCAGCTCACCACTGGGGCCCAGGGGGAGTACTGAAGCTTTCTTT.

This clonotype came up a few times. The chain links TRBV28 to TRBJ1-3, with unresolved D. The V and J ends lost 5 bases and 0 bases respectively, with 11 bases between them. Germline CDR1 reads MDHEN; CDR2 reads SYDVKM. The CDR3 sequence is 15 residues long. CDR3 nucleotides: TGTGCCAGCAGTGGTCTGAGGAGCTCTGGAAACACCATATATTTT. Translated, it gives CASSGLRSSGNTIYF.

The genes are TRBV12-3 or TRBV12-4 and TRBJ2-5, with 8 nucleotides matching TRBD1. The CDR3 sequence is 15 residues long. Trimming cost V 7 bases and J 5 bases; bases outside gene matches: 12. CDR3 DNA: TGTGCCAGCATCCAAGGACAGGGTTTGGGGGAGACCCAGTACTTC. Amino acids: CASIQGQGLGETQYF.

This clonotype was seen more than once but under ten times. V gene TRBV4-1 combines with J gene TRBJ1-2; D is undetermined. Germline V gene data show CDR1 as MGHRA and CDR2 as YSYEKL. V was cut by 0 bases and J by 8 bases, with 10 bases left in between. This CDR3 has 13 amino acids. This chain's CDR3 is CASSQDDGGGYTF. The DNA for the CDR3 is TGCGCCAGCAGCCAAGACGATGGAGGGGGCTACACCTTC.

The rearrangement joins TRBV3-1 to TRBJ2-5; 8 nucleotides align to TRBD1. The end of the DNA is better explained by TRBJ2-7, so the J call may be wrong. Germline values: CDR1 LGHDT, CDR2 YNNKEL (reference sequence). This CDR3 comprises 17 residues. The CDR3 bases are TGTGCCAGCAGCCAGGACCGTCAGGGGGCGACGTCCTACGAGCAGTACTTC. The encoded protein is CASSQDRQGATSYEQYF.

This clonotype was detected only a few times. V and J are TRBV11-2 and TRBJ2-5, with 7 positions matching TRBD1. There are 16 residues in the CDR3. CDR1 is SGHAT, CDR2 FQNNGV, per germline. Germline trimming cut 0 bases from V and 3 bases from J; bases unmatched to any gene: 7. The CDR3 DNA reads TGTGCCAGCAGCTTAGATCTTTTCAGGGGGAAAGAGACCCAGTACTTC. This encodes CASSLDLFRGKETQYF.

This rearrangement joins TRBV5-1 to TRBJ1-4, with D tentatively TRBD1 (6 bases). Between the trimmed V and J ends, which lost 0 bases and 2 bases, there was a span of 17 bases. The CDR3 has 18 residues. The germline V gene has CDR1 SGHRS and CDR2 YFSETQ. CDR3 residues: CASSLDGTLFDTNEKLFF. The CDR3, as DNA: TGCGCCAGCAGCTTGGACGGGACACTCTTCGACACTAATGAAAAACTGTTTTTT.

The chain is built from TRBV10-2 and TRBJ2-5, with no clear D. V dropped 6 bases and J dropped 6 bases, with 17 bases sitting between them. Germline loops: CDR1 WSHSY, CDR2 SAAADI. The CDR3 has 14 residues. The CDR3 region has the DNA TGCGCCAGCAGAGACCAATCCGTTTCAAAGACCCAGTACTTC. This sequence encodes CASRDQSVSKTQYF.

The CDR3 loop is CASSQRTSGSYEQFF. In DNA, the CDR3 is TGTGCCAGCAGCCAAAGGACTAGCGGGAGCTATGAGCAGTTCTTC. The rearrangement uses TRBV3-1 and TRBJ2-1, with 13 bases aligning to TRBD2. The CDR3 has 15 residues. CDR1 and CDR2 (germline): LGHDT, YNNKEL (reference sequence). Unmatched junction bases numbered 3, after V lost 2 bases and J lost 8 bases.

This clonotype has a handful of counts. The chain carries TRBV19 and TRBJ1-1; D might be TRBD1 (5 bases). Trimming pared 3 bases from V and 4 bases from J, leaving 12 bases between. The CDR3 length is 14 residues. Germline V gene data show CDR1 as LNHDA and CDR2 as SQIVND (reference sequence). This chain's CDR3 is CASSMVRVGTEAFF. CDR3 DNA: TGTGCCAGTAGTATGGTCAGGGTTGGCACTGAAGCTTTCTTT.

This clonotype has just a few counts. The rearrangement uses TRBV12-3 or TRBV12-4 and TRBJ2-1; D gene unclear. With 8 bases removed from V and 0 bases from J, the gap between germline ends came to 8 bases. The CDR3 sequence is 13 residues long. CDR3 residues: CASASSSYNEQFF. CDR3 DNA: TGTGCCAGCGCCAGTTCCTCCTACAATGAGCAGTTCTTC.

The table lists this clonotype with a few counts. V is TRBV20-1 and J is TRBJ2-1, with TRBD2 matching 8 bases. After removal of 4 bases from V and 3 bases from J, the junction contained 8 bases not matched to a gene. This CDR3 contains 15 residues. Germline V CDR1 and CDR2: DFQATT, SNEGSKA (reference sequence). CDR3 amino acids: CSATHGRALYNEQFF. CDR3 sequence (DNA): TGCAGTGCTACACACGGGAGGGCCCTCTACAATGAGCAGTTCTTC.

This clonotype was counted a few times. The chain joins TRBV20-1 to TRBJ1-2, with a tentative D call TRBD1 (6 bases). V shed 3 bases and J shed 2 bases, with 13 bases lying between them. Germline assignment: CDR1 DFQATT and CDR2 SNEGSKA (reference sequence). The CDR3 has 14 amino acids. The CDR3 region has the DNA TGCAGTGCTAGGATGGACAGAGAGAACTATGGCTACACCTTC. Its translation: CSARMDRENYGYTF.

CDR3 protein: CSVGGSNYGYTF. The CDR3 coding sequence is TGCAGCGTTGGGGGCAGTAACTATGGCTACACCTTC. V gene TRBV29-1 combines with J gene TRBJ1-2; a possible D gene is TRBD1 (5 bases). Looked up from germline, CDR1 is SQVTM and CDR2 is ANQGSEA. Trimming took off 4 bases at V and 1 base at J, with 7 bases between the two ends. This CDR3 region has 12 residues. Filled out from reference TRBV29-1 and TRBJ1-2, the complete variable domain reads SAVISQKPSRDICQRGTSLTIQCQVDSQVTMMFWYRQQPGQSLTLIATANQGSEATYESGFVIDKFPISRPNLTFSTLTVSNMSPEDSSIYLCSVGGSNYGYTFGSGTRLTVV.

Worth noting for this clonotype: One junction end does not reproduce the germline sequence, and a read error may be involved. V usage is TRBV20-1 and J usage is TRBJ2-1, with TRBD2 matching 8 bases. Germline V lookup: CDR1 DFQATT, CDR2 SNEGSKA (reference sequence). The CDR3 is 13 residues long. The CDR3 coding sequence is TGCAGTGCTAGCGGGAGGGCCTACAATGGGCAGTTCTTC. Amino acid sequence: CSASGRAYNGQFF.

This rearrangement joins TRBV2 to TRBJ1-4; 7 bases match TRBD1. This CDR3 has 16 amino acids. The germline gives CDR1 SNHLY, CDR2 FYNNEI. The junction had 14 bases not matched to a gene; V was cut back by 9 bases and J by 4 bases. The DNA of the CDR3 is TGTGCCAGTCGAATCTGGGGGACAGAAGATAATGAAAAACTGTTTTTT. Amino acid sequence: CASRIWGTEDNEKLFF.

This clonotype was counted only a few times. The chain joins TRBV19 to TRBJ2-5; either TRBD1 or TRBD2 may supply D (5 bases each). CDR1 and CDR2 (germline): LNHDA, SQIVND (reference sequence). The V and J ends lost 5 bases and 5 bases respectively, with 18 bases between them. This CDR3 is 15 amino acids long. CDR3 sequence (DNA): TGTGCCAGTAGTTATACCCTCCTGGGGGTGGAGACCCAGTACTTC. Translated: CASSYTLLGVETQYF.

This rearrangement joins TRBV10-3 to TRBJ2-3, with D uncertain. Trimming cost V 0 bases and J 0 bases, with 4 bases left between them. This CDR3 spans 14 amino acids. Per the germline V gene, CDR1 is ENHRY and CDR2 is SYGVKD. The CDR3 protein is CAISESASTDTQYF. The CDR3 DNA reads TGTGCCATCAGTGAGTCGGCAAGCACAGATACGCAGTATTTT.

The V and J genes are TRBV29-1 and TRBJ2-7; possibly TRBD2 for D (6 bases). The CDR3 length is 10 residues. CDR1 SQVTM and CDR2 ANQGSEA come from the germline V gene. Trimming cost V 2 bases and J 9 bases, with 8 bases left between them. The CDR3 sequence: CSVENGGQYF. For the CDR3, the DNA is TGCAGCGTTGAAAACGGGGGGCAGTACTTC.

The V and J genes are TRBV20-1 and TRBJ2-7; D possibly corresponds to TRBD1 (5 bases). Per germline, CDR1 DFQATT and CDR2 SNEGSKA (reference sequence). The CDR3 runs 13 residues. Trimming cost V 5 bases and J 0 bases, with 11 bases left between them. Written as DNA, the CDR3 is TGCAGTGCTCCCAGGGCCCCCTCCTACGAGCAGTACTTC. Translating it yields CSAPRAPSYEQYF.

Only a few counts were recorded for this clonotype. The chain links TRBV12-3 or TRBV12-4 to TRBJ2-1; tentatively, D is TRBD2 (5 bases). This CDR3 region has 15 residues. V lost 1 base and J 5 bases, leaving 12 bases between the germline ends. The CDR3 DNA follows: TGTGCCAGCAGTTTAGGGCTAACGGGGAACAATGAGCAGTTCTTC. Translated: CASSLGLTGNNEQFF.

This clonotype was seen a few times. This chain joins TRBV29-1 and TRBJ2-3; 11 positions match TRBD2. Germline V lookup: CDR1 SQVTM, CDR2 ANQGSEA. This CDR3 has 13 residues. Trimming took 8 bases from V and 6 from J; bases not matched to a gene: 7. In DNA form, the CDR3 reads TGCAGCACCGGGACTAGCGGAACGGATACGCAGTATTTT. Protein sequence: CSTGTSGTDTQYF.

This chain links TRBV6-1 with TRBJ2-3; 7 nucleotides line up with TRBD1. Trimming took 6 bases from V and 2 from J; bases not matched to a gene: 8. This CDR3 has 15 amino acids. The germline CDR1 and CDR2 sequences are MNHNS and SASEGT. Written as DNA, the CDR3 is TGTGCCAGCAGCGTTCAGACAGGGCCCACAGATACGCAGTATTTT. It codes for CASSVQTGPTDTQYF.

Here the CDR3 reads CAISEGQTNEKLFF. The CDR3 coding sequence is TGTGCCATCAGTGAGGGACAGACCAATGAAAAACTGTTTTTT. The chain joins TRBV10-3 to TRBJ1-4, with D perhaps matching TRBD1 (6 bases). V was trimmed by 2 bases and J by 5 bases, leaving 9 bases between them. The CDR3 is made up of 14 amino acids. Per the germline V gene, CDR1 is ENHRY and CDR2 is SYGVKD.

This clonotype was detected a few times. The CDR3 DNA follows: TGCGCCAGCAGCTACGCAGGGGGCGGCAGTAATGAAAAACTGTTTTTT. It is translated as CASSYAGGGSNEKLFF. The chain recombines TRBV5-1 with TRBJ1-4, with 8 positions matching TRBD1. The CDR3 contains 16 residues. The junction had 8 bases not matched to a gene; V was cut back by 3 bases and J by 4 bases. Per germline, CDR1 SGHRS and CDR2 YFSETQ.

The table lists this clonotype with a few counts. The chain uses TRBV20-1 and TRBJ2-5; no firm D call. The J call may be incorrect, as the DNA end agrees better with TRBJ2-7. The CDR3 totals 11 residues. Germline-derived CDR1 and CDR2 are DFQATT and SNEGSKA (reference sequence). Here the CDR3 DNA reads TGCAGTGCTCCCCTGAGTTACGAGCAGTACTTC. Its translation is CSAPLSYEQYF.